This TCR beta chain stems from a study of blood T cell repertoires in COVID-19. Study-level information: Samples of COVID-19 (acute and convalescent) were obtained from the United States, Italy and Spain.

Authors' processing steps: Nucleated cell number was recorded as an estimate derived from reference gene primer amplification. Method: immunoSEQ multiplex PCR; TCRdb's copy keeps in-frame clones and lacks some. Clone size and V and J calls were adopted from that table, with D and trimming inferred from the DNA. Among some 220,000 clones, about 82% were seen once, and the ten largest hold approximately 2.3%. Enrolled during active infection, Seattle patients were then followed longitudinally. Looked up from germline, CDR1 is SGHAT and CDR2 is FQNNGV. CDR3 size: 14 residues. Losses at the gene ends were 5 bases for V and 0 bases for J; bases not matched to a gene: 1.

V gene TRBV11-2 combines with J gene TRBJ2-7; 10 positions agree with TRBD2. This TCR came from a woman aged 65 to 85 with COVID-19, enrolled during active disease. Sample: peripheral blood. The chain's CDR3 is CASSRTSGSYEQYF. The CDR3 nucleotides read TGTGCCAGCAGCCGGACTAGCGGCTCCTACGAGCAGTACTTC.